The T cell receptor (beta chain) under discussion was sequenced for a study of blood T cell repertoires in COVID-19 (dated by TCRdb to 2020 to 2021). For the wider study: Samples from collaborators originated in the United States, Italy and Spain and spanned both the acute and convalescent phases of COVID-19. Nearly every sample came with metadata listing a de-identified subject ID, COVID-19 status, age in years and sex. The prospective study material was composed of cDNA or gDNA derived from T cells, B-cell-depleted T cells, or PBMCs. Samples were obtained from the ongoing ImmuneRACE study (first 160 participants) and from roughly 1,300 subjects provided by 6 global collaborators. The dataset comprised deeply sampled blood TCRbeta repertoires from subjects exposed to, actively infected with, or recovered from COVID-19. The repertoires were released in a freely available public database intended as a resource for research on the immune response to SARS-CoV-2. Where HLA class I and class II types were available, the types were taken from metadata supplied by the sample provider, not from assay-based typing.

TCRbeta CDR3 regions were amplified from genomic DNA by means of the immunoSEQ Assay, a bias-controlled multiplex PCR. On the study's bioinformatics: The number of nucleated cells in each sample was estimated by amplification of reference gene primers within the assay. Sequence reads were collapsed and filtered to measure the absolute abundance of every unique TCRbeta CDR3 rearrangement. For each sample, productive Simpson clonality was calculated by taking the square root of Simpson's diversity index across productive rearrangements. Sourced from immuneACCESS, this table was stored by TCRdb with only in-frame sequences that have V and J called. A share of the clones is absent; for the studies checked, an unresolved V gene accounts for under half, and the remainder has no known explanation. The V and J calls and the clone size are those of that table, but D and trimming were determined from the DNA. For this sample there are roughly 150,000 clones; roughly 80% appear just once. The ten largest account for approximately 8.6% of the sample.

Turning to this clone: Its antigen is still unknown. It has no much larger one-base neighbor in the sample; base qualities were not kept.

General findings and caveats noted by the study authors: The quantity of clinical and demographic metadata differed by source and by participant and was supplied without curation.

The trim is 2 bases for V and 2 bases for J, with a gap of 10 bases between the germline ends. Including cysteine and phenylalanine, the CDR3 has 14 amino acids. The only DNA kept is the CDR3, 42 bases in frame from the first base. The germline V gene provides CDR1 SGHDT and CDR2 YYEEEE. The collaborating institutions used their own protocols to collect whole blood in K2EDTA tubes. For TCRbeta analysis, collaborators shipped samples in one of three forms: frozen whole blood, isolated PBMCs, or DNA extracted from either of those sample types. The clonotype comes from a man between 50 and 59 years old with active or convalescent COVID-19. Recombination connected TRBV5-6 to TRBJ1-2, with no D gene named confidently. The specimen sequenced was peripheral blood. DNA sequence: TGTGCCAGCAGCTTTGCAGGACTCAACTATGGCTACACCTTC. Translated, it gives CASSFAGLNYGYTF.